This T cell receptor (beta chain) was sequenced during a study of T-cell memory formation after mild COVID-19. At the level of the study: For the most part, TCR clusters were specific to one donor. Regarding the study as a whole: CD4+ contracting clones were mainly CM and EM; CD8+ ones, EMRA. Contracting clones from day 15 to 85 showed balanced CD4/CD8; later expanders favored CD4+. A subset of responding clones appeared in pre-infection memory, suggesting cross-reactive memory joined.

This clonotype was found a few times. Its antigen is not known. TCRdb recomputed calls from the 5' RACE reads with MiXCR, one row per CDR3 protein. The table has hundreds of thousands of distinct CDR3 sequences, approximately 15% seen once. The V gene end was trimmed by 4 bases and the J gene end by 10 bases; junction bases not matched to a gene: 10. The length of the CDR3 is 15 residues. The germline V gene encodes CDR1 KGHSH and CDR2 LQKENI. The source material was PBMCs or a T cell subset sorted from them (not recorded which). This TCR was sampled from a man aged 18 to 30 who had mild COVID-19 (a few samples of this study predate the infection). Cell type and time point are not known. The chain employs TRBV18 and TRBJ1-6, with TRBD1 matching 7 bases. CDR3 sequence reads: CASSLNPQGWSPLHF. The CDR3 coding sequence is TGTGCCAGCTCACTCAACCCACAGGGGTGGTCACCCCTCCACTTT.